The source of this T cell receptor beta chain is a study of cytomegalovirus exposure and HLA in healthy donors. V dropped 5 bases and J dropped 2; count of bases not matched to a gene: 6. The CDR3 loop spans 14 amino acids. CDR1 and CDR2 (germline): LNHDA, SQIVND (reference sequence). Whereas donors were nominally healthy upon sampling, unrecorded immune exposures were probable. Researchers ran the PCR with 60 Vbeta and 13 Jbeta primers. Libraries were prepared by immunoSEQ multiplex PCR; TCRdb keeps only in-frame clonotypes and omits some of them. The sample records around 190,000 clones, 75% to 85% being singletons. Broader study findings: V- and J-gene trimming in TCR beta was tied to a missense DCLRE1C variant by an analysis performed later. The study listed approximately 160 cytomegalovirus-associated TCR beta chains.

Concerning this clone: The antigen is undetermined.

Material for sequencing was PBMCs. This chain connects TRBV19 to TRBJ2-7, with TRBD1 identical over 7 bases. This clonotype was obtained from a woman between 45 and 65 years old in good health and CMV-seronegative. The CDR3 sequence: CASSAATGPYEQYF. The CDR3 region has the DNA TGTGCCAGTAGTGCGGCGACAGGGCCCTACGAGCAGTACTTC.